The sequence of this T cell receptor beta chain was determined in a study of cytomegalovirus exposure and HLA in healthy donors. General study findings and limits: A later analysis linked a missense variant in DCLRE1C to the trimming of TCR beta V and J genes.

Primers: 60 Vbeta forward and 13 Jbeta reverse. The data were produced by immunoSEQ multiplex PCR, yet TCRdb's version contains in-frame clones alone and is incomplete. Of more than 130,000 clones in the sample, around 72% were seen once. This clone was observed a few times. Its antigen is not identified. Trimming pared 7 bases from V and 1 base from J, leaving 11 bases between. CDR1 is SGHRS, CDR2 YFSETQ, per germline. CDR3 length: 13 amino acids. This TCR derives from a human donor in good health. The chain joins TRBV5-1 to TRBJ1-2; D possibly corresponds to TRBD1 (6 bases). Sequenced input: PBMCs. Written as DNA, the CDR3 is TGCGCCAGCCGACAGGAAGTTAACTATGGCTACACCTTC. Translated: CASRQEVNYGYTF.